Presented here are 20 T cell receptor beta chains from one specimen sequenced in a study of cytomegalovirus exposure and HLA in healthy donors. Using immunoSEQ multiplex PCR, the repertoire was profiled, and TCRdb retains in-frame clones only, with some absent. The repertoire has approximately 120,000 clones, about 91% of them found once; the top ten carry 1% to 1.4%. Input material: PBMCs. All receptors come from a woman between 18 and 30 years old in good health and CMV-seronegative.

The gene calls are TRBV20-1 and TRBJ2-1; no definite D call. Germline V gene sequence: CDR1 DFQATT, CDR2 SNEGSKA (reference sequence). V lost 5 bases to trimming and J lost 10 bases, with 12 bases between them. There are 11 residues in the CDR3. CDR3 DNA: TGCAGTGCTCGACCAAGGCGGGAGCAGTTCTTC. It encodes CSARPRREQFF.

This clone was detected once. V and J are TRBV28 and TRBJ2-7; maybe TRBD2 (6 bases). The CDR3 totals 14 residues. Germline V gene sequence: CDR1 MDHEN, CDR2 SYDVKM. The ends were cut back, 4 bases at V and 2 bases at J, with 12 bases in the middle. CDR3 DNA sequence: TGTGCCAGCAGTTCCTGGGACTCAACCTACGAGCAGTACGTC. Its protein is CASSSWDSTYEQYV.

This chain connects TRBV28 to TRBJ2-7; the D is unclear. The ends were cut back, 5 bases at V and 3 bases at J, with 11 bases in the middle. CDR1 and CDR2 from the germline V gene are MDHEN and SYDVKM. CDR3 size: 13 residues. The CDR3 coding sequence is TGTGCCAGCAGTCGACACTCCTACTACGAGCAGTACTTC. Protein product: CASSRHSYYEQYF.

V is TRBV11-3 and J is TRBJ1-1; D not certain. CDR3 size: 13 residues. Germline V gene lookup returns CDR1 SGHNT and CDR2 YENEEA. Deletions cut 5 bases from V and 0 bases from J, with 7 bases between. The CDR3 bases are TGTGCCAGCAGCCCGCGGGTGAACACTGAAGCTTTCTTT. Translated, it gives CASSPRVNTEAFF.

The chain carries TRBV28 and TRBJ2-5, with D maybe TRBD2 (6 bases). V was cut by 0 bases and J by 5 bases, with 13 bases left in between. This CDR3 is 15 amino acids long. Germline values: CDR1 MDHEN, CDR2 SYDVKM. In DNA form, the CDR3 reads TGTGCCAGCAGTTTATGGTTCGGAGGGAGCGAGACCCAGTACTTC. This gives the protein CASSLWFGGSETQYF. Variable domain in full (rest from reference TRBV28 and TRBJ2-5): DVKVTQSSRYLVKRTGEKVFLECVQDMDHENMFWYRQDPGLGLRLIYFSYDVKMKEKGDIPEGYSVSREKKERFSLILESASTNQTSMYLCASSLWFGGSETQYFGPGTRLLVL.

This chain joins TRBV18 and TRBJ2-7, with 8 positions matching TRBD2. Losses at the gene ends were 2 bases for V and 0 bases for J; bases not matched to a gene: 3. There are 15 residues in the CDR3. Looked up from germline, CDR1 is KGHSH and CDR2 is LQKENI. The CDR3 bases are TGTGCCAGCTCACCAACGGGGGGGGACTCCTACGAGCAGTACGTC. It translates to CASSPTGGDSYEQYV.

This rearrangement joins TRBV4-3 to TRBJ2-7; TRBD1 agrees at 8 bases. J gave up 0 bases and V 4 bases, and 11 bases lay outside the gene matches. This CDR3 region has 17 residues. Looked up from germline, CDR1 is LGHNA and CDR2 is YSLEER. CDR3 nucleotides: TGCGCCAGCAGCCTTACCCAACAGGGGGTTAGCTCCTACGAGCAGTACTTC. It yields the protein CASSLTQQGVSSYEQYF.

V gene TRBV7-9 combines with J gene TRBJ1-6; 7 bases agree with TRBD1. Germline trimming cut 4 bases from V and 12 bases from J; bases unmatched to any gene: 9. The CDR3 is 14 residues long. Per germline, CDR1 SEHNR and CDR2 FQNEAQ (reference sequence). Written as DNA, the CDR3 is TGTGCCAGCAGCTCTGTTACGACAGGGTTACCCCTCCACTTT. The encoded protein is CASSSVTTGLPLHF. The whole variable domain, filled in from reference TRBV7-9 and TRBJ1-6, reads DTGVSQNPRHKITKRGQNVTFRCDPISEHNRLYWYRQTLGQGPEFLTYFQNEAQLEKSRLLSDRFSAERPKGSFSTLEIQRTEQGDSAMYLCASSSVTTGLPLHFGNGTRLTVT.

The CDR3 reads CASSVTGRGDEKLFF. In DNA, the CDR3 is TGTGCCAGCAGCGTAACAGGGAGGGGGGACGAAAAACTGTTTTTT. This rearrangement joins TRBV6-1 to TRBJ1-4; TRBD1 is a possible D gene (6 bases). This CDR3 is 15 amino acids long. Trimming cost V 6 bases and J 8 bases, with 19 bases left between them. The germline V gene encodes CDR1 MNHNS and CDR2 SASEGT.

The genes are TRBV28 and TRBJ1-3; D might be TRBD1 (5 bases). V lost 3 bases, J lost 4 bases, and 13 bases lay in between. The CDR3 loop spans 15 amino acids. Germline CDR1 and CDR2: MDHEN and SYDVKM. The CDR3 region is CASSFDRLGGNTIYF. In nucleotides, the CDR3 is TGTGCCAGCAGTTTTGACAGACTGGGCGGAAACACCATATATTTT.

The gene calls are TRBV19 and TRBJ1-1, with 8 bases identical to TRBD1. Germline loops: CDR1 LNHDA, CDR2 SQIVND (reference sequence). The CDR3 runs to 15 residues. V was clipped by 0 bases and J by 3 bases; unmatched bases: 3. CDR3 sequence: CASSIDTGQDTEAFF. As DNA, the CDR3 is TGTGCCAGTAGTATAGATACGGGACAGGACACTGAAGCTTTCTTT.

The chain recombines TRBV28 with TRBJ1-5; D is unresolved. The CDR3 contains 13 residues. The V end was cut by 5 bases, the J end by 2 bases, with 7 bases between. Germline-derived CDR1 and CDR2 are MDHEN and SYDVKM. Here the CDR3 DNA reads TGTGCCAGCAGTGCCCAGGGCAATCAGCCCCAGCATTTT. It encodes CASSAQGNQPQHF.

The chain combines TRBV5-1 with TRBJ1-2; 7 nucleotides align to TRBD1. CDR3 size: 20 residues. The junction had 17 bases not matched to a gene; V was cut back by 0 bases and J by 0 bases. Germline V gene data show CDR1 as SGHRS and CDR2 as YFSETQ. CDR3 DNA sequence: TGCGCCAGCAGCTTGGAAGGGGGGACGGGACAGCGAAAAGCTAACTATGGCTACACCTTC. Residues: CASSLEGGTGQRKANYGYTF. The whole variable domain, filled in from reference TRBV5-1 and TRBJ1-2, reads KAGVTQTPRYLIKTRGQQVTLSCSPISGHRSVSWYQQTPGQGLQFLFEYFSETQRNKGNFPGRFSGRQFSNSRSEMNVSTLELGDSALYLCASSLEGGTGQRKANYGYTFGSGTRLTVV.

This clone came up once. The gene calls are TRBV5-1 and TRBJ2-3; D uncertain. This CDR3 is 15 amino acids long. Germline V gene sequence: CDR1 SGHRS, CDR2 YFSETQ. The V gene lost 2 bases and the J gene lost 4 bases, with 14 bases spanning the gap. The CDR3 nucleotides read TGCGCCAGCAGCTTTAGCAGTCAACGGGCAGATACGCAGTATTTT. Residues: CASSFSSQRADTQYF.

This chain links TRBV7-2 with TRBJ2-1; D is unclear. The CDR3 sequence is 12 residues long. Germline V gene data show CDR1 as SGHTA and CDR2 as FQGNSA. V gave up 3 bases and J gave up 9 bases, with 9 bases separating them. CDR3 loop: CASSFSSFEQFF. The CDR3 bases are TGTGCCAGCAGCTTCTCCTCTTTTGAGCAGTTCTTC.

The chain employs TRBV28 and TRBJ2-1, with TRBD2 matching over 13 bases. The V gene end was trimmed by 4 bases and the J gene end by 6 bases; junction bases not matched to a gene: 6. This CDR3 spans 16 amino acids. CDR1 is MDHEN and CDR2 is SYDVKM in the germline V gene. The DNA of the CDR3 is TGTGCCAGCAGTTCGAGGACTAGCGGGAGTGGCAATGAGCAGTTCTTC. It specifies CASSSRTSGSGNEQFF.

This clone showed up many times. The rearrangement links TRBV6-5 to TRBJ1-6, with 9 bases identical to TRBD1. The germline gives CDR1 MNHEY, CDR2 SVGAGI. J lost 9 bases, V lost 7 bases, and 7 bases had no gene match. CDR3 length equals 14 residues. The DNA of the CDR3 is TGTGCCAGCACCACGGGACAGGGTCTTTCACCCCTCCACTTT. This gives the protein CASTTGQGLSPLHF.

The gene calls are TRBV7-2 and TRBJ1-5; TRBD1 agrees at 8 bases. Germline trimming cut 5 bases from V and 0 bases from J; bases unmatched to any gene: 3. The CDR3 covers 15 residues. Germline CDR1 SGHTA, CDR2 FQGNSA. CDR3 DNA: TGTGCCAGCAGCCTGGGACAGGTTAGCAATCAGCCCCAGCATTTT. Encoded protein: CASSLGQVSNQPQHF.

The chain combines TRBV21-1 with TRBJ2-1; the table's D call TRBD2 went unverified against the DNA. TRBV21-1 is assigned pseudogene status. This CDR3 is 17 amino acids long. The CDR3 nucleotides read TGTGCCAGCAGCGGACTAGCGGGAGGGTCTTCGAGCAATGAGCAGTTCTTC. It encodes CASSGLAGGSSSNEQFF.

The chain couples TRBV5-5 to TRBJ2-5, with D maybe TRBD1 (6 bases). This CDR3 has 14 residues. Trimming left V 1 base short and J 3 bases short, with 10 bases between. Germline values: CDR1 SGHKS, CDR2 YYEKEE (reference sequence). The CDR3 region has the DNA TGTGCCAGCAGCTTGTCGGGACAAGAAGAGACCCAGTACTTC. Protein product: CASSLSGQEETQYF.